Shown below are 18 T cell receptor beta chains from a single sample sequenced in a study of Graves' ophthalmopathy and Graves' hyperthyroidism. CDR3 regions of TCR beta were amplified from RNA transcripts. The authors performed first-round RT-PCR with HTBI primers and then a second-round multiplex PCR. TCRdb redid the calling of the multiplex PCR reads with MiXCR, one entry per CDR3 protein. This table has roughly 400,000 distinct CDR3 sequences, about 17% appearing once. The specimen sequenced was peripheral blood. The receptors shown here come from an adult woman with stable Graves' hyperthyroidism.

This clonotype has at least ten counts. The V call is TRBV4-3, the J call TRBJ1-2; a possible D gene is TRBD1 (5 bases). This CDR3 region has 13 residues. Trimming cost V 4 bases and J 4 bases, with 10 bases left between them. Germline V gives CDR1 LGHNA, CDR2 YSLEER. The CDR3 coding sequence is TGCGCCAGCAGCCCCGTCGGGGGCTATGGCTACACCTTC. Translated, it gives CASSPVGGYGYTF.

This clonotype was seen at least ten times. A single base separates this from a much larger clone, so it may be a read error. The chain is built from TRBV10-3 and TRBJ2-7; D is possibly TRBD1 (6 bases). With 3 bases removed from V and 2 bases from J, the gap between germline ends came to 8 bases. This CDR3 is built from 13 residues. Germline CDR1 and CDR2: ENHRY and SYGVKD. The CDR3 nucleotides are TGTGCCATCAGTGAAGCAGGGGCCTACGAGCAGTACTTC. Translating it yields CAISEAGAYEQYF.

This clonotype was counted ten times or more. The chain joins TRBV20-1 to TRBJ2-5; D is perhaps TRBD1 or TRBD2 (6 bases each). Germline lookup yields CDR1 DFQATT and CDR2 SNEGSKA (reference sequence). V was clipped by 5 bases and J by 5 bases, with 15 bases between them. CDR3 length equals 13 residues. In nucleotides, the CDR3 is TGCAGTGCTGCGGGACAAGTTGGCGAGACCCAGTACTTC. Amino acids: CSAAGQVGETQYF.

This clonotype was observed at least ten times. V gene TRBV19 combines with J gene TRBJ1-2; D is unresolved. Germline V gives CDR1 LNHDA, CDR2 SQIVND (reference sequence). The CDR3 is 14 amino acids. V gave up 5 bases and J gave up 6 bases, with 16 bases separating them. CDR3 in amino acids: CASSPSRERDGYTF. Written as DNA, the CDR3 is TGTGCCAGTAGTCCCTCCCGGGAGAGGGATGGCTACACCTTC.

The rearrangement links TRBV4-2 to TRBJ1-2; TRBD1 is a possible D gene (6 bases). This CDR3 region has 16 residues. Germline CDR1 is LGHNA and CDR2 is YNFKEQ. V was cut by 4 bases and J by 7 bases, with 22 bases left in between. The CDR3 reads CASSPRRGAGDRGYTF. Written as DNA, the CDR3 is TGTGCCAGCAGCCCCCGAAGGGGTGCAGGGGATCGTGGCTACACCTTC.

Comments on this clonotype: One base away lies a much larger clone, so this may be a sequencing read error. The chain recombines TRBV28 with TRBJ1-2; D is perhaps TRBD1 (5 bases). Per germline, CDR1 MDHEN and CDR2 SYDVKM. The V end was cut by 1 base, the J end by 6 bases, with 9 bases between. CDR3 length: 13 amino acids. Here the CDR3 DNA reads TGTGCCAGCAGTTTATCAGGGAAGGATGGCTACACCTTC. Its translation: CASSLSGKDGYTF.

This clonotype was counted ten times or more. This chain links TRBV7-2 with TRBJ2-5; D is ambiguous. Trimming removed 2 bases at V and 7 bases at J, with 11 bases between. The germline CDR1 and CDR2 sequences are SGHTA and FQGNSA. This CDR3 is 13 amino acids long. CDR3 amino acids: CASSLSSVGTQYF. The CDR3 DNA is TGTGCCAGCAGCTTATCTTCCGTCGGGACCCAGTACTTC.

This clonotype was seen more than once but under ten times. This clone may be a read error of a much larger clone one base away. CDR3 in DNA: TGTGCCAGCAGCTCGACCCAGGCCGAGCAGTGCTTC. Translation: CASSSTQAEQCF. The chain uses TRBV11-2 and TRBJ2-7; no clear D. CDR1 and CDR2 (germline): SGHAT, FQNNGV. The CDR3 spans 12 residues.

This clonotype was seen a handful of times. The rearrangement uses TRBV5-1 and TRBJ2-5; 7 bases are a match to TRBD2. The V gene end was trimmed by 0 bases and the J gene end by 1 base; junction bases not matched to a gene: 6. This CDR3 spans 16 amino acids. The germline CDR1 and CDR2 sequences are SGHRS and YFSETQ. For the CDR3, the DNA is TGCGCCAGCAGCTTGGATCCTAGCGGCTCCCAAGAGACCCAGTACTTC. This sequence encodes CASSLDPSGSQETQYF.

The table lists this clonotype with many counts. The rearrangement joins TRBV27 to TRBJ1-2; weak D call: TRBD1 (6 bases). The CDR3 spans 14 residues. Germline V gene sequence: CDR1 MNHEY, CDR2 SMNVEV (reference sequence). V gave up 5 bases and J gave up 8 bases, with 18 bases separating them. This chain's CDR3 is CASSTRDTLEGYTF. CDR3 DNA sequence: TGTGCCAGCAGTACCCGGGACACCCTCGAGGGCTACACCTTC.

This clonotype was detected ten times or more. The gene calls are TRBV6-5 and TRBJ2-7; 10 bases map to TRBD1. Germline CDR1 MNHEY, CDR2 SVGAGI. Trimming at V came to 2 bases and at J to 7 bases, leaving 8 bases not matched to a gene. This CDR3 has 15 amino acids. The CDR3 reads CASSYPGQGVWEQYF. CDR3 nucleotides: TGTGCCAGCAGTTACCCCGGACAGGGGGTATGGGAGCAGTACTTC.

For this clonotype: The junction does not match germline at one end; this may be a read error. The CDR3 loop is CASSSGLLAKNIKYF. The DNA of the CDR3 is TGTGCCAGCAGCTCGGGACTCCTAGCCAAAAACATTAAGTACTTC. The chain employs TRBV5-5 and TRBJ2-4; perhaps TRBD2 as D (6 bases). The CDR3 has 15 amino acids. Germline assignment: CDR1 SGHKS and CDR2 YYEKEE (reference sequence).

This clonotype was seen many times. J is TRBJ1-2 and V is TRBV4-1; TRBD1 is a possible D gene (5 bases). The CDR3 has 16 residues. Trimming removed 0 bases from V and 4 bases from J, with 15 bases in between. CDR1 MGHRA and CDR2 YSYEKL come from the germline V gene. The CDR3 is CASSQDKAGTFYGYTF. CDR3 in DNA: TGCGCCAGCAGCCAAGATAAGGCAGGGACCTTCTATGGCTACACCTTC.

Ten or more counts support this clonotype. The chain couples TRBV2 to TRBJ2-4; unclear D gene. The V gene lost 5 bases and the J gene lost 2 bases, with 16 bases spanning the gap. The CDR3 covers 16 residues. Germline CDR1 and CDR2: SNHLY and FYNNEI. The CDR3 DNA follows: TGTGCCAGCAGTCCCGGGTCCTTGCAAACCAAAAACATTCAGTACTTC. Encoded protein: CASSPGSLQTKNIQYF.

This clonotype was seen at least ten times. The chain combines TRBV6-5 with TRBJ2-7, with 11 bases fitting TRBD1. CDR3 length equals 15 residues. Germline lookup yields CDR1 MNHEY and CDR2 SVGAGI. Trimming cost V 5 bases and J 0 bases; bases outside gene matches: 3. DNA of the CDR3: TGTGCCAGCAGTCCCGGGACAGGGGGCTCCTACGAGCAGTACTTC. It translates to CASSPGTGGSYEQYF.

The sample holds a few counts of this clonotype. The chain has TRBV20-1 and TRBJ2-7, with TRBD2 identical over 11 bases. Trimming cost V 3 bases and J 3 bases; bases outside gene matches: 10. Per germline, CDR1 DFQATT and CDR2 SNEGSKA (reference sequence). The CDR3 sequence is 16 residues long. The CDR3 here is CSARASSGRQGYEQYF. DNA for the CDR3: TGCAGTGCTAGGGCGTCTAGCGGGAGGCAGGGCTACGAGCAGTACTTC.

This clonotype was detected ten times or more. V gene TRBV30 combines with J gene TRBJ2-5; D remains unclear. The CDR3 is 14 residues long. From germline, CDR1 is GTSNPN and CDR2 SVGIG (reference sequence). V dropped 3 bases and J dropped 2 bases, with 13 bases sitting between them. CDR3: CAWSLPGPQETQYF. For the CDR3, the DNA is TGTGCCTGGAGCCTACCAGGACCACAAGAGACCCAGTACTTC.

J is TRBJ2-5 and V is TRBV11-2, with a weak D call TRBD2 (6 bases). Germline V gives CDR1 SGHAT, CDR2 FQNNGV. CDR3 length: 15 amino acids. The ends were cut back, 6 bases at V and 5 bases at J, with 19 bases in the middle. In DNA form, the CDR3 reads TGTGCCAGCAGGGACCCCGGGACTCCTGGCGAGACCCAGTACTTC. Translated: CASRDPGTPGETQYF. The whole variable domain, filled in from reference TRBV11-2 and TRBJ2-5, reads EAGVAQSPRYKIIEKRQSVAFWCNPISGHATLYWYQQILGQGPKLLIQFQNNGVVDDSQLPKDRFSAERLKGVDSTLKIQPAKLEDSAVYLCASRDPGTPGETQYFGPGTRLLVL.